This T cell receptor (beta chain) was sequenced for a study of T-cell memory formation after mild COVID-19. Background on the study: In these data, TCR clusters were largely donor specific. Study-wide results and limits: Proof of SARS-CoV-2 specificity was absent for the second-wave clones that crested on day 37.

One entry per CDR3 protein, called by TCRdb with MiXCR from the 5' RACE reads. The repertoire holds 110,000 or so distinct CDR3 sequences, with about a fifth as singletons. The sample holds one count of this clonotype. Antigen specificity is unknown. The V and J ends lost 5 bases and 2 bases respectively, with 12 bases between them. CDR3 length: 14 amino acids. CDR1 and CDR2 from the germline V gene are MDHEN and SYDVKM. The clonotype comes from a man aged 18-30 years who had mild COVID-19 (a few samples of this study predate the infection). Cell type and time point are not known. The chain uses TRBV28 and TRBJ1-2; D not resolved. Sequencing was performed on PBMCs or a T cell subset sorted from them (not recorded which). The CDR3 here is CASSPTPVNYGYTF. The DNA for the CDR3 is TGTGCCAGCAGTCCGACCCCGGTGAACTATGGCTACACCTTC.